What follows are 6 T cell receptor beta chains derived from one specimen sequenced in a study of cytomegalovirus exposure and HLA in healthy donors. The PCR contained 60 Vbeta and 13 Jbeta primers. Libraries were prepared by immunoSEQ multiplex PCR; TCRdb keeps only in-frame clonotypes and omits some of them. The repertoire includes tens of thousands of clones, around three fifths of them detected once, and 3.9% sits in the top ten. The sequenced sample was PBMCs. These receptors came from a man aged 25 to 40 in good health and CMV-seronegative.

The chain recombines TRBV12-5 with TRBJ2-2; 9 bases agree with TRBD1. J gave up 5 bases and V 2 bases, and 3 bases lay outside the gene matches. This CDR3 comprises 15 residues. Germline loops: CDR1 LGHNT, CDR2 FRNRAP. In DNA form, the CDR3 reads TGTGCTAGTGGTTTGACACAGGGGGCAACCGGGGAGCTGTTTTTT. This encodes CASGLTQGATGELFF.

The V call is TRBV10-3, the J call TRBJ1-3, with D possibly matching TRBD1 (5 bases). V was pared by 0 bases and J by 1 base, with 7 bases between. In germline, CDR1 is ENHRY, CDR2 SYGVKD. The CDR3 contains 15 residues. The CDR3 sequence is CAISESSGSGNTIYF. DNA of the CDR3: TGTGCCATCAGTGAGTCCTCAGGGTCTGGAAACACCATATATTTT.

This clone showed up just a few times. The CDR3 spells CASSQTRGGTNYGYTF. Here the CDR3 DNA reads TGCGCCAGCAGCCAAACACGGGGGGGCACTAACTATGGCTACACCTTC. The chain employs TRBV4-1 and TRBJ1-2; maybe TRBD1 (6 bases). CDR3 length: 16 amino acids. Trimming stripped 2 bases from V and 0 bases from J, with 13 bases between. CDR1 and CDR2 from the germline V gene are MGHRA and YSYEKL.

This chain connects TRBV10-3 to TRBJ2-3; TRBD2 agrees at 9 bases. CDR3 length: 15 amino acids. CDR1 is ENHRY, CDR2 SYGVKD, per germline. Trimming removed 10 bases from V and 5 bases from J; junction bases left unmatched: 13. The chain's CDR3 is CATKGAGGPGDTQYF. The DNA of the CDR3 is TGTGCCACCAAGGGGGCGGGAGGGCCTGGAGATACGCAGTATTTT.

The chain uses TRBV29-1 and TRBJ1-5; no reliable D call. This CDR3 contains 12 residues. Trimming pared 4 bases from V and 4 bases from J, leaving 8 bases between. Germline CDR1 and CDR2: SQVTM and ANQGSEA. The CDR3 protein is CSVGSGNQPQHF. The CDR3 DNA reads as TGCAGCGTTGGTAGTGGTAATCAGCCCCAGCATTTT. Based on the CDR3 plus reference TRBV29-1 and TRBJ1-5, the full variable domain is SAVISQKPSRDICQRGTSLTIQCQVDSQVTMMFWYRQQPGQSLTLIATANQGSEATYESGFVIDKFPISRPNLTFSTLTVSNMSPEDSSIYLCSVGSGNQPQHFGDGTRLSIL.

This chain uses TRBV11-2 with TRBJ2-7; TRBD2 matches at 9 bases. The V gene end was trimmed by 5 bases and the J gene end by 1 base; junction bases not matched to a gene: 3. The CDR3 is 14 residues long. Germline V gene sequence: CDR1 SGHAT, CDR2 FQNNGV. The CDR3 sequence is CASSQTSGSYEQYF. DNA for the CDR3: TGTGCCAGCAGCCAGACTAGCGGATCCTACGAGCAGTACTTC.